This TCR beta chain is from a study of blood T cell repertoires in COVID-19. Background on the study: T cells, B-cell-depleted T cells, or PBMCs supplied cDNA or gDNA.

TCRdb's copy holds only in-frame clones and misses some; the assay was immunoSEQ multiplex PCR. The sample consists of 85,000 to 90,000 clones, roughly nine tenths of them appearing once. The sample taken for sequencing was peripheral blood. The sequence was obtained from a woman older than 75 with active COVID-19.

This CDR3 is CASSPWTDSYEQYF. As DNA, the CDR3 is TGTGCCAGCAGCCCCTGGACAGACTCCTACGAGCAGTACTTC. V is TRBV4-2 and J is TRBJ2-7; tentative D call: TRBD1 (6 bases). The germline V gene encodes CDR1 LGHNA and CDR2 YNFKEQ. The CDR3 spans 14 residues. Trimming took 4 bases from V and 0 from J, leaving 10 bases between them.